The next 3 T cell receptor beta chains were all read from a single sample in a study of control samples from healthy donors and cancer patients. Using immunoSEQ multiplex PCR, the repertoire was profiled, and TCRdb retains in-frame clones only, with some absent. The data show 150,000 to 180,000 clones, about 94% seen once. The sequencing input was blood. The source of these receptors is a man aged 35 to 55 in good health.

The rearrangement joins TRBV6-6 to TRBJ2-7, with TRBD2 as a possible D gene (5 bases). This CDR3 is built from 16 residues. V was clipped by 0 bases and J by 0 bases, with 12 bases between them. Germline assignment: CDR1 MNHNY and CDR2 SVGAGI (reference sequence). CDR3 nucleotide sequence: TGTGCCAGCAGTTACTCGACTAACAGTCCCTCCTACGAGCAGTACTTC. This sequence encodes CASSYSTNSPSYEQYF.

V gene TRBV6-6 combines with J gene TRBJ1-4, with TRBD1 as a possible D gene (6 bases). The V gene lost 8 bases and the J gene lost 0 bases, with 16 bases spanning the gap. The CDR3 covers 16 residues. The germline gives CDR1 MNHNY, CDR2 SVGAGI (reference sequence). The chain's CDR3 is CASVRGGLSTNEKLFF. DNA for the CDR3: TGTGCCAGCGTACGGGGGGGGCTTTCAACTAATGAAAAACTGTTTTTT.

Only a few counts were recorded for this clone. The chain carries TRBV5-1 and TRBJ1-2; 9 positions agree with TRBD1. Germline V gene data show CDR1 as SGHRS and CDR2 as YFSETQ. There are 14 residues in the CDR3. V shed 4 bases and J 5 bases; nucleotides not matched to a gene: 6. The CDR3 nucleotides read TGCGCCAGCAGCATCTCCGGGACAGGGTATGGCTACACCTTC. The encoded protein is CASSISGTGYGYTF.